The T cell receptor (beta chain) described here comes from a study of T cell responses to AZD1222 COVID-19 vaccine. General observations from the study: It was only 6 or 7 AZD1222 recipients who were seropositive at baseline.

With respect to this clone: Its specificity is unknown.

Sequencing used immunoSEQ multiplex PCR; TCRdb keeps in-frame clones, though not all of them. The table has roughly 120,000 clones, 75% to 90% seen once. Between the trimmed V and J ends, which lost 3 bases and 0 bases, there was a span of 10 bases. Germline-derived CDR1 and CDR2 are SGDLS and YYNGEE. CDR3 size: 15 residues. This receptor was taken from an adult who received the AZD1222 COVID-19 vaccine. The specimen comprised peripheral blood, sampled 28 days after the second AZD1222 dose. The chain recombines TRBV9 with TRBJ2-1; TRBD2 is a possible D gene (5 bases). CDR3 coding DNA: TGTGCCAGCAGCGCGGACGGGGACTCCTACAATGAGCAGTTCTTC. Amino acid sequence: CASSADGDSYNEQFF.